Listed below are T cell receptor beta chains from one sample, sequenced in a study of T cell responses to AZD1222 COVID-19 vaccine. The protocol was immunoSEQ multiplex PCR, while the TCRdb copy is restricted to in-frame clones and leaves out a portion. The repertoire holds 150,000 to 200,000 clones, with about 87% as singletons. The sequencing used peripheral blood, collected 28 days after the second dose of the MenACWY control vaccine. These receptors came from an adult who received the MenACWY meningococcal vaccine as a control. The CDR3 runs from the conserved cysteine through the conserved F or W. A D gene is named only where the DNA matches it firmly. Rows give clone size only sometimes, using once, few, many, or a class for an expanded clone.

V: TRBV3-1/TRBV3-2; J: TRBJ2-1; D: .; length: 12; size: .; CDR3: CASSQGDNEQFF; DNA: TGTGCCAGCAGCCAAGGGGACAATGAGCAGTTCTTC
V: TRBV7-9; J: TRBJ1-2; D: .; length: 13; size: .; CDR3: CASSSPPGVGYTF; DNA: TGTGCCAGCAGCTCTCCCCCGGGGGTCGGCTACACCTTC
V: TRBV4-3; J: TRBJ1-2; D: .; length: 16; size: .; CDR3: CASSQEISQPSTGYTF; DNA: TGCGCCAGCAGCCAAGAGATTAGTCAGCCCTCTACCGGCTACACCTTC
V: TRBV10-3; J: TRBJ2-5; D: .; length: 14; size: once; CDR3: CAISDPLAEETQYF; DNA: TGTGCCATCAGTGACCCCCTAGCAGAAGAGACCCAGTACTTC
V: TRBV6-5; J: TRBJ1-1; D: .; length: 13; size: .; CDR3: CASSLSGNTEAFF; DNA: TGTGCCAGCAGTTTATCAGGGAACACTGAAGCTTTCTTT
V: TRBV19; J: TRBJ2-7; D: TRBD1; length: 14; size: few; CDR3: CATSIRDRTYEQYF; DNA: TGTGCCACCTCGATCCGGGACAGAACCTACGAGCAGTACTTC
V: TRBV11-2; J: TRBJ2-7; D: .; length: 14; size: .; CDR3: CASSFNRDSYEQYF; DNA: TGTGCCAGCAGCTTTAACAGGGATTCCTACGAGCAGTACTTC
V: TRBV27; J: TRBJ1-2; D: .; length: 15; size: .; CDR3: CASSPPGHDGSGYTF; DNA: TGTGCCAGCAGTCCCCCGGGGCACGACGGCAGCGGCTACACCTTC
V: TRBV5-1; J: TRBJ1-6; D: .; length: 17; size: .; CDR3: CASSLESAVGYNSPLHF; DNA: TGCGCCAGCAGCTTGGAATCAGCAGTGGGGTATAATTCACCCCTCCACTTT
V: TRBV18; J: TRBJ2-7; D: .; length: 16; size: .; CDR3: CASSPGGLADLYEQYF; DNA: TGTGCCAGCTCACCAGGGGGGCTCGCGGATCTGTACGAGCAGTACTTC
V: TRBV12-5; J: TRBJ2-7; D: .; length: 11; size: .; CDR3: CASGFRGEQYF; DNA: TGTGCTAGTGGTTTTAGGGGCGAGCAGTACTTC
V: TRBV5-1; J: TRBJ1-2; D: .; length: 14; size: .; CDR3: CASSLITLEGDYTF; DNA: TGCGCCAGCAGCTTGATCACTCTCGAGGGTGACTACACCTTC
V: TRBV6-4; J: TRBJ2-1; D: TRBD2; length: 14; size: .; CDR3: CASSGDGGRGEQFF; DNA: TGTGCCAGCAGTGGCGACGGCGGGAGAGGTGAGCAGTTCTTC
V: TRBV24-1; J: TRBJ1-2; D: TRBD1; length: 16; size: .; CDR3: CATSDDTGTGNVGYTF; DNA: TGTGCCACCAGTGATGATACCGGGACAGGGAATGTAGGCTACACCTTC
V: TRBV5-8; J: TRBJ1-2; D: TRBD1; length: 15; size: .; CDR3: CASSPLDRGQDGYTF; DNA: TGTGCCAGCAGCCCCCTTGACAGGGGGCAGGATGGCTACACCTTC
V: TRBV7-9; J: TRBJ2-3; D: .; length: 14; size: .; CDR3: CASSLGTSTDTQYF; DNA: TGTGCCAGCAGCTTAGGTACTAGCACAGATACGCAGTATTTT
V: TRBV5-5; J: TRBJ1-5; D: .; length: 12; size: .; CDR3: CASSRPNQPQHF; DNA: TGTGCCAGCAGTCGCCCCAATCAGCCCCAGCATTTT
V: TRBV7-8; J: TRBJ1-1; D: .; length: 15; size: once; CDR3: CASSTGLVMNTEAFF; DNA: TGTGCCAGCAGTACAGGTTTGGTGATGAACACTGAAGCTTTCTTT
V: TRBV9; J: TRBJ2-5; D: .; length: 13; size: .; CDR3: CASSGGDRETQYF; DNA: TGTGCCAGCAGCGGGGGGGACAGAGAGACCCAGTACTTC
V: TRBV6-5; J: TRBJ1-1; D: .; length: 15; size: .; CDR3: CASSYWRGMNTEAFF; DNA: TGTGCCAGCAGTTACTGGAGGGGGATGAACACTGAAGCTTTCTTT
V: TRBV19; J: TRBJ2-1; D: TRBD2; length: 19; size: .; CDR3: CASSTGLAGGSQTYNEQFF; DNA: TGTGCCAGTAGCACGGGACTAGCGGGAGGATCTCAGACCTACAATGAGCAGTTCTTC
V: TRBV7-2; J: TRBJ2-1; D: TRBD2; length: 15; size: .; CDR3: CASSATSGRDNEQFF; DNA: TGTGCCAGCAGCGCCACTAGCGGGAGAGACAATGAGCAGTTCTTC
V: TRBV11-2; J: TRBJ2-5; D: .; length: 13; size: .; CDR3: CASSFQFQETQYF; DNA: TGTGCCAGCAGCTTTCAATTCCAAGAGACCCAGTACTTC
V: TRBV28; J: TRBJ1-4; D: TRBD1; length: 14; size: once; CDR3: CATSRGTDNEKLFF; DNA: TGTGCCACCTCGAGGGGGACAGATAATGAAAAACTGTTTTTT
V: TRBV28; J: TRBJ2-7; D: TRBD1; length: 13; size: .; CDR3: CASSQGTDYEQYF; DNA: TGTGCCAGCAGCCAGGGGACAGACTACGAGCAGTACTTC
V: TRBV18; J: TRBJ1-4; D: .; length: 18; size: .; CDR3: CASSPFTLIGGGNEKLFF; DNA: TGTGCCAGCTCACCATTCACCCTTATAGGTGGGGGTAATGAAAAACTGTTTTTT
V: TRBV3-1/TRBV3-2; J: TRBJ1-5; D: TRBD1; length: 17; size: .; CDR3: CASSHQDRSQNDQPQHF; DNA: TGTGCCAGCAGCCACCAGGACAGGTCACAAAATGATCAGCCCCAGCATTTT
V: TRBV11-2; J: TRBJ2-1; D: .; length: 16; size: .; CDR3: CASSLIGVGGGNEQFF; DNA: TGTGCCAGCAGCCTAATCGGGGTAGGAGGTGGCAATGAGCAGTTCTTC
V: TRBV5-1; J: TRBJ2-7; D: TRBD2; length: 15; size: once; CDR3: CASRTGTSGSYEQYF; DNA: TGCGCCAGCAGGACCGGGACTAGCGGTTCCTACGAGCAGTACTTC
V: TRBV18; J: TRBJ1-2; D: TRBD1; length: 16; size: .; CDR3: CASSPGTGAQGLGYTF; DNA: TGTGCCAGCTCACCAGGGACAGGGGCGCAAGGTTTGGGCTACACCTTC
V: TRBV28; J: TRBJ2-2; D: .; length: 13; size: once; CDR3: CASSFVRAGELFF; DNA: TGTGCCAGCAGTTTCGTCCGGGCCGGGGAGCTGTTTTTT
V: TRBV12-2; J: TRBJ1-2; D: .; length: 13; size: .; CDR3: CASRFGRNYGYTF; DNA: TGTGCAAGTCGCTTCGGACGGAACTATGGCTACACCTTC
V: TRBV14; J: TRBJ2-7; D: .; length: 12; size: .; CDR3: CASSRRPGEQYF; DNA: TGTGCCAGCAGCCGACGGCCGGGAGAGCAGTACTTC
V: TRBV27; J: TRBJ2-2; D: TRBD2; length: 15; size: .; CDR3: CASSYGTSGTGELFF; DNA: TGTGCCAGCAGTTACGGGACTAGCGGGACCGGGGAGCTGTTTTTT
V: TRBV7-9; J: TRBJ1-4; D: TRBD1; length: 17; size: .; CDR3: CASSLDQPGQSYEKLFF; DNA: TGTGCCAGCAGCTTAGACCAGCCGGGACAGTCTTACGAAAAACTGTTTTTT
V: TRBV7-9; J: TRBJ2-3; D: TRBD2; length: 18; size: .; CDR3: CASSRGLAGVASTDTQYF; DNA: TGTGCCAGCAGCCGGGGACTAGCGGGAGTAGCGAGCACAGATACGCAGTATTTT
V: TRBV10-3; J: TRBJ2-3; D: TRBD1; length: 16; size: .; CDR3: CAISEGSRGSTDTQYF; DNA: TGTGCCATCAGTGAGGGTAGCAGGGGGAGCACAGATACGCAGTATTTT
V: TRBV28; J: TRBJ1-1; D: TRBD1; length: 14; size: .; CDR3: CASSPGTGKTEAFF; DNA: TGTGCCAGCAGTCCCGGGACAGGAAAAACTGAAGCTTTCTTT
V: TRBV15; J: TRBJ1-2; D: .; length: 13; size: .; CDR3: CATSREAGLGYTF; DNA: TGTGCCACCAGCAGAGAAGCCGGGTTGGGCTACACCTTC
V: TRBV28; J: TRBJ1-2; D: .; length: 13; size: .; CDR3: CASSLWGGYGYTF; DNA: TGTGCCAGCAGTTTATGGGGTGGCTATGGCTACACCTTC
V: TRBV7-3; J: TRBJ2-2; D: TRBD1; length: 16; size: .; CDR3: CASSLAGTGYTGELFF; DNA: TGTGCCAGCAGCTTGGCCGGGACAGGGTACACCGGGGAGCTGTTTTTT
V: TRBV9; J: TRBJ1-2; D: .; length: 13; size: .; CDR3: CASSVGGMGGYTF; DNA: TGTGCCAGCAGCGTAGGAGGGATGGGTGGCTACACCTTC
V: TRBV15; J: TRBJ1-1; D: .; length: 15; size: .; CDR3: CATSGSEGGRDEAFF; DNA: TGTGCCACCAGCGGCTCCGAAGGAGGCAGGGATGAAGCTTTCTTT
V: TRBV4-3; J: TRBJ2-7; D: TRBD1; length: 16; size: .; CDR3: CASSHGQGTGSYEQYF; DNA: TGCGCCAGCAGCCACGGACAGGGTACCGGGTCCTACGAGCAGTACTTC
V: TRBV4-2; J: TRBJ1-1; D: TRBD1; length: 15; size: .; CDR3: CASSPPGQGNTEAFF; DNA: TGTGCCAGCAGCCCTCCCGGACAGGGGAACACTGAAGCTTTCTTT
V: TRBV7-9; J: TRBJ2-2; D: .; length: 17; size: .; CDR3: CASRRDTDDLNTGELFF; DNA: TGTGCCAGCAGACGAGATACGGATGACTTGAACACCGGGGAGCTGTTTTTT
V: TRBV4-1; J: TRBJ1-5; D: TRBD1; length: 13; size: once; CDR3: CASSRDSYQPQHF; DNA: TGCGCCAGCAGCCGGGACAGCTATCAGCCCCAGCATTTT
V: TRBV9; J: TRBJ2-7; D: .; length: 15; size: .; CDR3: CASSVGDISRGEQYF; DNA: TGTGCCAGCAGCGTAGGGGACATCTCCCGGGGAGAGCAGTACTTC
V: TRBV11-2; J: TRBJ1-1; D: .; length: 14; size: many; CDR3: CASSLPRRGTEAFF; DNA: TGTGCCAGCAGCTTACCGCGCAGGGGCACTGAAGCTTTCTTT
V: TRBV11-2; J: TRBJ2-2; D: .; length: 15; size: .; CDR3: CASSRGQRTPGELFF; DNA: TGTGCCAGCAGCCGCGGACAGCGAACGCCCGGGGAGCTGTTTTTT
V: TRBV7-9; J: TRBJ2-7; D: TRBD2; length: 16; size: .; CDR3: CASSLALTWEGHEQYF; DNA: TGTGCCAGCAGCTTAGCGCTTACCTGGGAGGGCCACGAGCAGTACTTC
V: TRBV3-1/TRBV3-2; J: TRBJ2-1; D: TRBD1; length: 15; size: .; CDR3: CASSDGQGQRNEQFF; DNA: TGTGCCAGCAGCGATGGACAGGGCCAAAGGAATGAGCAGTTCTTC
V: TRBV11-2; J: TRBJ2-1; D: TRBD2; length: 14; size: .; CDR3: CASSSGLANNEQFF; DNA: TGTGCCAGCAGCTCGGGACTAGCGAACAATGAGCAGTTCTTC
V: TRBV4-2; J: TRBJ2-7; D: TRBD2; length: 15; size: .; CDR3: CASRPTSGRVYEQYF; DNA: TGTGCCAGCAGACCAACTAGCGGGAGGGTCTACGAGCAGTACTTC
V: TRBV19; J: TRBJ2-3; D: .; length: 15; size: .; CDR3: CASTRKGGGADTQYF; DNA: TGTGCCAGTACCCGAAAGGGGGGAGGAGCAGATACGCAGTATTTT